This is a list of T cell receptor beta chains from one sample in a study of blood T cell repertoires in COVID-19. The assay was immunoSEQ multiplex PCR, and TCRdb's table has in-frame clones only and misses some. The sample holds about 130,000 clones; 60% to 80% are singletons and the top ten take under 2.5%. The sample comprised peripheral blood. Receptors were obtained from a woman between 65 and 79 years old with acute or convalescent COVID-19. The CDR3 runs from the conserved cysteine through the conserved F or W. The order of the fields is D gene, J gene, clone size, V gene, CDR3 protein, CDR3 DNA. A D gene is named only where the DNA matches it firmly. Clone size is given for some rows only: seen once, a few or many times, or a class if the clone is expanded.

NA TRBJ1-4 NA TRBV5-1 CASSHNRNEKLFF TGCGCCAGCAGCCACAACAGAAATGAAAAACTGTTTTTT
NA TRBJ2-3 few TRBV18 CASSPPNVVDTDTQYF TGTGCCAGCTCACCACCGAATGTAGTGGACACGGATACGCAGTATTTT
TRBD2 TRBJ2-1 NA TRBV5-4 CASSIGTSGPSYNEQFF TGTGCCAGCAGCATCGGGACTAGCGGGCCTTCCTACAATGAGCAGTTCTTC
NA TRBJ1-6 NA TRBV4-3 CASSQDLVGTTNSPLHF TGCGCCAGCAGCCAAGATCTTGTCGGGACAACCAATTCACCCCTCCACTTT
NA TRBJ1-2 NA TRBV6-5 CASGLADNYGYTF TGTGCCAGCGGCCTCGCAGATAACTATGGCTACACCTTC
NA TRBJ1-3 NA TRBV7-9 CASSSTITGPGGNTIYF TGTGCCAGCAGCTCCACCATTACAGGGCCAGGAGGAAACACCATATATTTT
TRBD2 TRBJ2-1 NA TRBV5-4 CASSWGLAGAYNEQFF TGTGCCAGCAGCTGGGGTCTAGCGGGGGCCTACAATGAGCAGTTCTTC
NA TRBJ1-5 NA TRBV27 CASRGTGTHNQPQHF TGTGCCAGCAGGGGAACCGGGACTCACAATCAGCCCCAGCATTTT
NA TRBJ2-1 NA TRBV18 CASSPRPGQIYNEQFF TGTGCCAGCTCACCACGCCCCGGACAAATATACAATGAGCAGTTCTTC
TRBD1 TRBJ2-7 NA TRBV5-1 CASSRGGTGNYEQYF TGCGCCAGCAGCAGGGGCGGGACAGGGAACTACGAGCAGTACTTC
TRBD1 TRBJ1-5 NA TRBV6-2/TRBV6-3 CASSLDRGSWQPQHF TGTGCCAGCAGCCTGGACAGGGGCAGTTGGCAGCCCCAGCATTTT
NA TRBJ2-7 medium-sized TRBV2 CASSDFEQGEQYF TGTGCCAGCAGTGATTTCGAGCAGGGGGAGCAGTACTTC